This T cell receptor (beta chain) was sequenced for a study of CD8+CD57+ T cells in acquired aplastic anemia. Study-wide context: CD4+ and CD8+ cells, once sorted, gave DNA averaging about 3.4 ug.

General study findings and limits: The study identified twenty-nine CD8+ CDR3 sequences shared by patients and controls. Researchers reported that CD8+ Simpson's diversity was not significantly different in patients versus controls.

For CDR3 and TCR beta VDJ profiling, genomic DNA was the template used. TCRdb processed the reads anew with MiXCR; each CDR3 protein has one entry. The sample holds 200,000 to 250,000 distinct CDR3 sequences, 34% seen once. As to this clonotype: The antigen remains undetermined.

The receptor was isolated from a human donor in good health, serving as a control. The sample taken for sequencing was sorted CD4+, CD8+, or CD8+CD57+ T cells (not recorded which) from PBMCs.

The DNA for the CDR3 is TGTGCCAGCAGCTTAGCGGGGGCGTACAATGAGCAGTATTTT. The encoded protein is CASSLAGAYNEQYF. The chain is built from TRBV7-3 and TRBJ2-3; D possibly corresponds to TRBD2 (7 bases). Germline-derived CDR1 and CDR2 are SGHTA and FQGTGA. The CDR3 covers 14 residues. With 2 bases removed from V and 11 bases from J, the gap between germline ends came to 17 bases.